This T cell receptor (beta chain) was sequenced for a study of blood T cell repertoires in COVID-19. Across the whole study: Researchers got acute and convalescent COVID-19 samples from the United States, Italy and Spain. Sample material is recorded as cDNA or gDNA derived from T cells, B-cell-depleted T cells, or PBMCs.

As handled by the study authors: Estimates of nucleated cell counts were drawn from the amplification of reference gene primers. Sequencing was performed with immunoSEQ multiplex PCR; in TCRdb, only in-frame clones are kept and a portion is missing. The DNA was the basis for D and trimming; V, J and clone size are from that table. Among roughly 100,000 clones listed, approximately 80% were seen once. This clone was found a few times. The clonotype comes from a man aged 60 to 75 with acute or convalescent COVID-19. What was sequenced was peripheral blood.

The CDR3 DNA sequence: TGTGCCATGAACAGGGAAAAGAGTTACTACGAGCAGTACTTC. Translating it yields CAMNREKSYYEQYF. V usage is TRBV10-3 and J usage is TRBJ2-7; D possibly corresponds to TRBD1 (6 bases). Germline V gives CDR1 ENHRY, CDR2 SYGVKD. Trimming removed 9 bases at V and 3 bases at J, with 18 bases between. The CDR3 extends over 14 amino acids.